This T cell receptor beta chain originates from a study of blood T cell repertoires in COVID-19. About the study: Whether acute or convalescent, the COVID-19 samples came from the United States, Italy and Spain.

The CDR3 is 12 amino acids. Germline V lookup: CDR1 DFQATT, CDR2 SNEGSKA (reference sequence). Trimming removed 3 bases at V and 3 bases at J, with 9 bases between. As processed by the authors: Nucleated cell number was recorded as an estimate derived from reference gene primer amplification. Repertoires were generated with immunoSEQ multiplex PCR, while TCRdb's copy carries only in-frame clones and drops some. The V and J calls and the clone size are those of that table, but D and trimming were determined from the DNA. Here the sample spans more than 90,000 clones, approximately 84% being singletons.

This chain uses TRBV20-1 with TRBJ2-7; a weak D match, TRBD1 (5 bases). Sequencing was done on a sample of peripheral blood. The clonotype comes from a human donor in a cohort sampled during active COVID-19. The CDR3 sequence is CSASTGGYEQYF. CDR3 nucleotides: TGCAGTGCTAGTACAGGTGGCTACGAGCAGTACTTC.